Here is one T cell receptor beta chain with its context. The CDR3 covers 16 residues. Germline CDR1 SGHRS, CDR2 YFSETQ. The V gene lost 1 base and the J gene lost 2 bases, with 13 bases spanning the gap. Clinical history reported by participants formed the basis on which cohorts were assigned. The data belong to a study of blood T cell repertoires in COVID-19. Study-wide background: Some COVID-19 samples were acute and others convalescent; all came from the United States, Italy and Spain. T cells, B-cell-depleted T cells, or PBMCs provided the cDNA or gDNA that served as material.

Here immunoSEQ multiplex PCR was the method, and the copy in TCRdb shows in-frame clones only, minus some. The sample has about 250,000 clones, 70% to 90% seen once; the top ten hold over 1.5%. Sequencing was carried out using PBMCs or T cells enriched from blood (not recorded which). The V and J genes are TRBV5-1 and TRBJ2-4; no clear D gene. The sequence was obtained from a man between 40 and 49 years old who had recovered from COVID-19. DNA for the CDR3: TGCGCCAGCAGCTTGTCCCCCTCCAGTCCCAAAAACATTCAGTACTTC. It specifies CASSLSPSSPKNIQYF.